What follows are 20 T cell receptor beta chains derived from one specimen sequenced in a study of technical replicates of blood from several donors. This table comes from immunoSEQ multiplex PCR, and its TCRdb copy is limited to in-frame clones, with some not included. The table shows around 69,000 clones, with 70% to 90% occurring only once. The sequencing sample was made of PBMCs. The receptors were gathered from a human donor in good health. Some clones in this sample may be carry-over from other donors' samples.

This clone has only a few counts. The chain is built from TRBV5-1 and TRBJ2-7; possible D gene TRBD2, 6 bases. Germline V CDR1 and CDR2: SGHRS, YFSETQ. The CDR3 is 16 amino acids. Trimming stripped 0 bases from V and 7 bases from J, with 20 bases between. CDR3 DNA: TGCGCCAGCAGCTTGGGGGCGGGGAACGCCGGGGAAGAGCAGTACTTC. This sequence encodes CASSLGAGNAGEEQYF.

The V gene is TRBV7-2, the J gene TRBJ2-7; 12 nucleotides align to TRBD1. This CDR3 contains 15 residues. Germline V gene sequence: CDR1 SGHTA, CDR2 FQGNSA. After removal of 4 bases from V and 2 bases from J, the junction contained 3 bases not matched to a gene. CDR3 bases: TGTGCCAGCAGCTCCGGGACAGGGGGCCCCTACGAGCAGTACTTC. It is translated as CASSSGTGGPYEQYF. The entire variable domain, with the rest obtained from reference TRBV7-2 and TRBJ2-7, is as follows: GAGVSQSPSNKVTEKGKDVELRCDPISGHTALYWYRQSLGQGLEFLIYFQGNSAPDKSGLPSDRFSAERTGGSVSTLTIQRTQQEDSAVYLCASSSGTGGPYEQYFGPGTRLTVT.

The chain combines TRBV7-3 with TRBJ2-6; TRBD1 matches 10 bases. This CDR3 comprises 17 residues. The germline V gene encodes CDR1 SGHTA and CDR2 FQGTGA. Unmatched junction bases numbered 8, after V lost 5 bases and J lost 4 bases. For the CDR3, the DNA is TGTGCCAGCAGCCGTGACAGGGGGCTTTCCGGGGCCAACGTCCTGACTTTC. It codes for CASSRDRGLSGANVLTF.

The rearrangement uses TRBV4-3 and TRBJ2-1, with 10 positions matching TRBD2. V shed 3 bases and J 1 base; nucleotides not matched to a gene: 3. The CDR3 has 16 amino acids. Germline CDR1 LGHNA, CDR2 YSLEER. CDR3 loop: CASSHSAGGSYNEQFF. The DNA of the CDR3 is TGCGCCAGCAGCCATTCAGCGGGAGGGTCCTACAATGAGCAGTTCTTC.

CDR3 in DNA: TGTGCCAGCAGCCGCGCCGGGGTGAAGGGAGACACCATATATTTT. Its protein product is CASSRAGVKGDTIYF. The rearrangement links TRBV14 to TRBJ1-3, with D unclear. The V end lost 4 bases, the J end lost 8 bases, and 18 bases lay between the germline ends. CDR1 and CDR2 from the germline V gene are SGHDN and FVKESK. The CDR3 sequence is 15 residues long.

The rearrangement uses TRBV9 and TRBJ2-7; 8 positions match TRBD2. Germline loops: CDR1 SGDLS, CDR2 YYNGEE. The CDR3 is made up of 15 amino acids. The V segment lost 4 bases and the J segment 5 bases; nucleotides outside the gene matches: 11. DNA for the CDR3: TGTGCCAGCAGCAAATTTCCGGGACTAGGTAACGAGCAGTACTTC. This gives the protein CASSKFPGLGNEQYF.

The chain carries TRBV7-2 and TRBJ2-7, with 9 bases that match TRBD2. Germline V lookup: CDR1 SGHTA, CDR2 FQGNSA. This CDR3 spans 15 amino acids. V was pared by 3 bases and J by 4 bases, with 7 bases of the junction left unmatched. CDR3 residues: CASSFSGGAGYEQYF. In nucleotides, the CDR3 is TGTGCCAGCAGCTTTAGCGGGGGAGCAGGGTACGAGCAGTACTTC.

This rearrangement joins TRBV4-2 to TRBJ2-5, with 11 bases aligning to TRBD2. Germline lookup yields CDR1 LGHNA and CDR2 YNFKEQ. The ends lost 4 bases at V and 4 bases at J; junction bases unmatched: 11. This CDR3 spans 17 amino acids. DNA of the CDR3: TGTGCCAGCAGCCTCAGACTAGCGGGGAGAGGTCGAGAGACCCAGTACTTC. Encoded protein: CASSLRLAGRGRETQYF.

V is TRBV7-2 and J is TRBJ1-2; a weak D match, TRBD1 (5 bases). V lost 5 bases to trimming and J lost 4 bases, with 17 bases between them. Germline V gene data show CDR1 as SGHTA and CDR2 as FQGNSA. CDR3 length equals 15 residues. The CDR3 region has the DNA TGTGCCAGCAGCCAACGACCGGGGGGGGGCTATGGCTACACCTTC. The encoded protein is CASSQRPGGGYGYTF. The variable domain in full, completed from reference TRBV7-2 and TRBJ1-2, reads GAGVSQSPSNKVTEKGKDVELRCDPISGHTALYWYRQSLGQGLEFLIYFQGNSAPDKSGLPSDRFSAERTGGSVSTLTIQRTQQEDSAVYLCASSQRPGGGYGYTFGSGTRLTVV.

The chain joins TRBV9 to TRBJ2-1, with TRBD2 matching 9 bases. Germline assignment: CDR1 SGDLS and CDR2 YYNGEE. After removal of 0 bases from V and 4 bases from J, the junction contained 8 bases not matched to a gene. The CDR3 extends over 17 amino acids. This chain's CDR3 is CASSVGGLAGPYNEQFF. As DNA, the CDR3 is TGTGCCAGCAGCGTAGGGGGGCTAGCGGGACCTTACAATGAGCAGTTCTTC.

The chain employs TRBV5-6 and TRBJ2-7; 8 bases match TRBD1. Germline CDR1 SGHDT, CDR2 YYEEEE. After removal of 4 bases from V and 6 bases from J, the junction contained 3 bases not matched to a gene. The length of the CDR3 is 12 residues. CDR3 DNA sequence: TGTGCCAGCAGCCCAACAGGGGGCGAGCAGTACTTC. Its translation is CASSPTGGEQYF. Full variable domain (missing parts from reference TRBV5-6 and TRBJ2-7): DAGVTQSPTHLIKTRGQQVTLRCSPKSGHDTVSWYQQALGQGPQFIFQYYEEEERQRGNFPDRFSGHQFPNYSSELNVNALLLGDSALYLCASSPTGGEQYFGPGTRLTVT.

The chain recombines TRBV11-3 with TRBJ2-3, with TRBD2 matching 9 bases. The V gene's germline CDR1 is SGHNT and CDR2 YENEEA. The CDR3 is made up of 20 amino acids. J gave up 3 bases and V 6 bases, and 22 bases lay outside the gene matches. The CDR3 is CASRVQLQGGRAYVTDTQYF. As DNA, the CDR3 is TGTGCCAGCAGGGTTCAGCTGCAGGGCGGGAGGGCCTATGTAACAGATACGCAGTATTTT.

V usage is TRBV20-1 and J usage is TRBJ2-7; D is possibly TRBD1 (6 bases). This CDR3 contains 11 residues. V lost 8 bases and J lost 9, with 17 bases in between. CDR1 is DFQATT and CDR2 is SNEGSKA in the germline V gene (reference sequence). In DNA, the CDR3 is TGCAGTACTCAGACAGGCTCTCGGCAGTACTTC. It translates to CSTQTGSRQYF.

The J gene is TRBJ2-1, the V gene TRBV5-4, with a possible D match to TRBD2 (6 bases). CDR1 is SGHNT, CDR2 YYREEE, per germline (reference sequence). CDR3 length equals 16 residues. The ends were cut back, 2 bases at V and 4 bases at J, with 16 bases in the middle. CDR3 sequence reads: CASSLGGPPSYNEQFF. The CDR3 nucleotides read TGTGCCAGCAGCTTAGGAGGGCCCCCCTCTTACAATGAGCAGTTCTTC.

The chain joins TRBV6-5 to TRBJ2-1; 9 bases align to TRBD1. This CDR3 is 15 amino acids long. From germline, CDR1 is MNHEY and CDR2 SVGAGI. The V gene end was trimmed by 6 bases and the J gene end by 4 bases; junction bases not matched to a gene: 7. The CDR3 DNA is TGTGCCAGCAGACGGACAGGGGCGGAGTACAATGAGCAGTTCTTC. Its protein is CASRRTGAEYNEQFF.

On this clone itself: Other DNA variants within this sample encode the same CDR3. The gene calls are TRBV4-2 and TRBJ2-7; possible D gene TRBD1, 5 bases. V lost 4 bases, J lost 5 bases, and 12 bases lay in between. Germline V CDR1 and CDR2: LGHNA, YNFKEQ. The CDR3 covers 13 residues. For the CDR3, the DNA is TGTGCCAGCAGCCGGGGCGAAGGGAACGAGCAGTACTTC. Encoded protein: CASSRGEGNEQYF.

The rearrangement uses TRBV6-1 and TRBJ1-1; D might be TRBD1 (6 bases). Trimming cost V 4 bases and J 4 bases, with 16 bases left between them. Germline CDR1 and CDR2: MNHNS and SASEGT. The CDR3 is 15 amino acids. The CDR3 region is CASSVSKQGFTEAFF. In DNA, the CDR3 is TGTGCCAGCAGTGTGAGCAAACAGGGTTTCACTGAAGCTTTCTTT.

The chain has TRBV15 and TRBJ2-1, with 11 bases fitting TRBD2. V trimming: 0 bases; J trimming: 7 bases; junction bases outside the gene matches: 2. Germline V gene lookup returns CDR1 LNHNV and CDR2 YYDKDF (reference sequence). CDR3 length: 15 residues. The CDR3 sequence is CATSRDLAGGNEQFF. Written as DNA, the CDR3 is TGTGCCACCAGCAGAGACCTAGCGGGAGGAAATGAGCAGTTCTTC.

V gene TRBV19 combines with J gene TRBJ2-7; D is possibly TRBD2 (5 bases). Germline V CDR1 and CDR2: LNHDA, SQIVND (reference sequence). This CDR3 contains 15 residues. V was cut by 3 bases and J by 6 bases, with 18 bases left in between. For the CDR3, the DNA is TGTGCCAGTAGTATTACGTGGGAGCTTTCGGGCGAGCAGTACTTC. This translates into CASSITWELSGEQYF.

CDR3 DNA sequence: TGCGCCAGCAGCTTGGGTAGGGGGCGACCGAACACTGAAGCTTTCTTT. This gives the protein CASSLGRGRPNTEAFF. This chain joins TRBV5-1 and TRBJ1-1; 7 nucleotides align to TRBD1. The CDR3 has 16 amino acids. CDR1 is SGHRS and CDR2 is YFSETQ in the germline V gene. V lost 0 bases to trimming and J lost 1 base; unmatched junction nucleotides: 6.